This passage covers 7 T cell receptor beta chains from one sample sequenced in a study of CD8 T cells in Susac syndrome. RNA was extracted with the RNeasy kit, and a quantity of 0.5 to 1 ug was reverse transcribed using random hexamers. Via MiXCR, TCRdb re-called the immunoSEQ multiplex PCR reads, giving one row per CDR3 protein. There are 150,000 to 200,000 distinct CDR3 sequences in the sample; approximately 93% occur only once, and approximately 0.1% lies in the top ten. Sequenced sample: CD4+ T cells from PBMCs. These receptors were obtained from a human donor in good health.

This rearrangement joins TRBV5-1 to TRBJ1-2; D remains ambiguous. The CDR3 consists of 15 residues. From germline, CDR1 is SGHRS and CDR2 YFSETQ. Trimming removed 0 bases from V and 6 bases from J, with 15 bases in between. The CDR3 DNA sequence: TGCGCCAGCAGCTTGGACAGCACCAGCCCCCATGGCTACACCTTC. This sequence encodes CASSLDSTSPHGYTF. The whole variable domain, filled in from reference TRBV5-1 and TRBJ1-2, reads KAGVTQTPRYLIKTRGQQVTLSCSPISGHRSVSWYQQTPGQGLQFLFEYFSETQRNKGNFPGRFSGRQFSNSRSEMNVSTLELGDSALYLCASSLDSTSPHGYTFGSGTRLTVV.

The chain employs TRBV20-1 and TRBJ2-3, with a tentative D call TRBD2 (6 bases). Trimming took off 0 bases at V and 4 bases at J, with 14 bases between the two ends. The CDR3 runs to 15 residues. The germline CDR1 and CDR2 sequences are DFQATT and SNEGSKA (reference sequence). The DNA for the CDR3 is TGCAGTGCTAGAGATGGAGGGAGCGTCGCAGATACGCAGTATTTT. It encodes CSARDGGSVADTQYF.

The V and J genes are TRBV12-3 or TRBV12-4 and TRBJ2-3, with 7 bases aligning to TRBD2. The CDR3 totals 16 residues. Trimming cost V 6 bases and J 2 bases; bases outside gene matches: 11. Here the CDR3 reads CASSPNRGTITDTQYF. CDR3 bases: TGTGCCAGCAGCCCCAACCGGGGGACTATCACAGATACGCAGTATTTT.

Here the CDR3 reads CASSRPTDTQYF. The CDR3 DNA is TGTGCCAGCAGCCGCCCCACAGATACGCAGTATTTT. V usage is TRBV14 and J usage is TRBJ2-3; D gene ambiguous. Trimming shortened V by 4 bases and J by 2 bases, and 4 bases separated the two germline ends. The CDR3 runs to 12 residues. Looked up from germline, CDR1 is SGHDN and CDR2 is FVKESK.

In this sample, this clonotype turned up once. The CDR3 protein is CSAVKGTNTEAFF. The CDR3 DNA reads TGCAGCGCCGTCAAAGGGACGAACACTGAAGCTTTCTTT. The chain has TRBV29-1 and TRBJ1-1; D is perhaps TRBD1 (5 bases). The germline gives CDR1 SQVTM, CDR2 ANQGSEA. This CDR3 spans 13 amino acids. The V end lost 7 bases, the J end lost 1 base, and 13 bases lay between the germline ends.

The CDR3 region is CASSPSPGTTQYF. The CDR3 nucleotides read TGTGCCAGCAGCCCATCCCCTGGCACGACCCAGTACTTC. The rearrangement uses TRBV7-2 and TRBJ2-5, with unresolved D. Germline CDR1 and CDR2: SGHTA and FQGNSA. Trimming shortened V by 5 bases and J by 7 bases, and 14 bases separated the two germline ends. This CDR3 is 13 amino acids long. Filled out from reference TRBV7-2 and TRBJ2-5, the complete variable domain reads GAGVSQSPSNKVTEKGKDVELRCDPISGHTALYWYRQSLGQGLEFLIYFQGNSAPDKSGLPSDRFSAERTGGSVSTLTIQRTQQEDSAVYLCASSPSPGTTQYFGPGTRLLVL.

The rearrangement links TRBV21-1 to TRBJ1-4. TRBV21-1 is described as a pseudogene. CDR3 length: 12 amino acids. The CDR3 DNA reads as TGTGCCAGCAGCATCAAGGCTGAAAAACTGTTTTTT. It translates to CASSIKAEKLFF.